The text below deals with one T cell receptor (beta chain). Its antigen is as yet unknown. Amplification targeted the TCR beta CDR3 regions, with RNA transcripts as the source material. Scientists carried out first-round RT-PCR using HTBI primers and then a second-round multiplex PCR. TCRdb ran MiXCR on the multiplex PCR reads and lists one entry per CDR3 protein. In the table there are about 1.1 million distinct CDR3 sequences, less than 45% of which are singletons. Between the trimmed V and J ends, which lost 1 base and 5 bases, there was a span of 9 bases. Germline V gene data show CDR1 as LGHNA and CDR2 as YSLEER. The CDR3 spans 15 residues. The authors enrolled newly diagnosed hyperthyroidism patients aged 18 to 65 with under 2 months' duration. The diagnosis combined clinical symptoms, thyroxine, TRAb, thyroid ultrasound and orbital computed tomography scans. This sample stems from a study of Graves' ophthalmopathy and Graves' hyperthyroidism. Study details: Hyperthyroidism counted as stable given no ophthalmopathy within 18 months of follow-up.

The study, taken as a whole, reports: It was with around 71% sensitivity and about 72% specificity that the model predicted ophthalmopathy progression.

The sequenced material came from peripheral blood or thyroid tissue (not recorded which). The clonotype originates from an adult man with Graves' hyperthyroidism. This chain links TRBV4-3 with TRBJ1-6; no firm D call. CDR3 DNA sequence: TGCGCCAGCAGCCAAGCCCCGGGTCATAATTCACCCCTCCACTTT. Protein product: CASSQAPGHNSPLHF.